What follows are 13 T cell receptor beta chains derived from one specimen sequenced in a study of T cell responses to AZD1222 COVID-19 vaccine. Sequenced by immunoSEQ multiplex PCR; TCRdb stores in-frame clones only, minus some. The sample comprises 150,000 to 200,000 clones, 85% to 90% of which are singletons, and 1.5% to 2% rests with the top ten. The sample here was peripheral blood, taken on day 0 of AZD1222 vaccination. The receptors stem from an adult in good health.

V usage is TRBV28 and J usage is TRBJ2-5; D might be TRBD1 or TRBD2, each matching 6 bases. This CDR3 has 14 residues. Trimming left V 5 bases short and J 3 bases short, with 13 bases between. CDR1 is MDHEN and CDR2 is SYDVKM in the germline V gene. In DNA, the CDR3 is TGTGCCAGCAGTCAAGGGGGGCAAGAAGAGACCCAGTACTTC. This gives the protein CASSQGGQEETQYF.

V gene TRBV11-2 combines with J gene TRBJ1-1; 7 nucleotides line up with TRBD1. Germline V CDR1 and CDR2: SGHAT, FQNNGV. J gave up 0 bases and V 5 bases, and 6 bases lay outside the gene matches. CDR3 length equals 15 residues. CDR3 bases: TGTGCCAGCAGCAAACACAGGGGAGTGAACACTGAAGCTTTCTTT. This translates into CASSKHRGVNTEAFF.

Only a few counts were recorded for this clone. The sample carries other DNA sequences with the same CDR3. The chain links TRBV9 to TRBJ2-2, with unresolved D. Trimming shortened V by 0 bases and J by 1 base, and 10 bases separated the two germline ends. The CDR3 has 16 amino acids. Germline loops: CDR1 SGDLS, CDR2 YYNGEE. CDR3 region: CASSVGPGGNTGELFF. CDR3 bases: TGTGCCAGCAGCGTAGGTCCAGGCGGGAACACCGGGGAGCTGTTTTTT.

This chain uses TRBV6-5 with TRBJ1-5, with no clear D. The CDR3 extends over 14 amino acids. Trimming left V 5 bases short and J 4 bases short, with 12 bases between. The germline V gene has CDR1 MNHEY and CDR2 SVGAGI. CDR3 DNA: TGTGCCAGCAGTACCGTGGACGGGAATCAGCCCCAGCATTTT. Translating gives CASSTVDGNQPQHF.

As DNA, the CDR3 is TGTGCCAGCAGTGATCCAAACAACTATGGCTACACCTTC. Amino acids: CASSDPNNYGYTF. V gene TRBV6-1 combines with J gene TRBJ1-2; D uncertain. The CDR3 is 13 residues long. Germline assignment: CDR1 MNHNS and CDR2 SASEGT. The germline V and J ends were trimmed by 3 bases and 2 bases, with 7 bases remaining between them.

The chain has TRBV27 and TRBJ2-7; TRBD1 matches 9 bases. This CDR3 is built from 15 residues. Per germline, CDR1 MNHEY and CDR2 SMNVEV (reference sequence). The junction had 7 bases not matched to a gene; V was cut back by 6 bases and J by 1 base. Here the CDR3 DNA reads TGTGCCAGCAGCCTTACAGGGGGCACGTCCTACGAGCAGTACTTC. Translating gives CASSLTGGTSYEQYF.

The V call is TRBV4-1, the J call TRBJ2-1, with 8 bases matching TRBD2. Looked up from germline, CDR1 is MGHRA and CDR2 is YSYEKL. The CDR3 is 15 residues long. The trim removed 5 bases at V and 2 bases at J, leaving 5 bases unmatched. In DNA form, the CDR3 reads TGCGCCAGCAGCACTCTAGCGGGCGCCTACAATGAGCAGTTCTTC. This sequence encodes CASSTLAGAYNEQFF.

This clone came up a few times. The chain employs TRBV30 and TRBJ1-1; no reliable D call. Germline CDR1 reads GTSNPN; CDR2 reads SVGIG (reference sequence). The length of the CDR3 is 13 residues. Trimming removed 3 bases at V and 3 bases at J, with 11 bases between. The DNA for the CDR3 is TGTGCCTGGAGGTCCCAGCGCCACACTGAAGCTTTCTTT. It codes for CAWRSQRHTEAFF.

The V gene is TRBV19, the J gene TRBJ1-1; 12 bases align to TRBD1. The junction had 8 bases not matched to a gene; V was cut back by 1 base and J by 5 bases. The CDR3 covers 17 residues. From germline, CDR1 is LNHDA and CDR2 SQIVND (reference sequence). The CDR3 DNA reads as TGTGCCAGTAGTATAGTACGGGGACAGGGGGCGAGGACTGAAGCTTTCTTT. Translating gives CASSIVRGQGARTEAFF.

The chain joins TRBV5-4 to TRBJ2-1; TRBD2 agrees at 7 bases. The germline CDR1 and CDR2 sequences are SGHNT and YYREEE (reference sequence). V was pared by 4 bases and J by 0 bases, with 7 bases of the junction left unmatched. The CDR3 runs to 16 residues. CDR3: CASSHGGIRSYNEQFF. As DNA, the CDR3 is TGTGCCAGCAGCCACGGGGGGATCCGCTCCTACAATGAGCAGTTCTTC. The entire variable domain, with the rest obtained from reference TRBV5-4 and TRBJ2-1, is as follows: ETGVTQSPTHLIKTRGQQVTLRCSSQSGHNTVSWYQQALGQGPQFIFQYYREEENGRGNFPPRFSGLQFPNYSSELNVNALELDDSALYLCASSHGGIRSYNEQFFGPGTRLTVL.

This clone was seen once. V is TRBV11-2 and J is TRBJ2-1; D is perhaps TRBD2 (6 bases). The CDR3 covers 14 residues. The germline V and J ends were trimmed by 8 bases and 4 bases, with 15 bases remaining between them. Germline assignment: CDR1 SGHAT and CDR2 FQNNGV. The CDR3 reads CASLPGREYNEQFF. The DNA for the CDR3 is TGTGCCAGCCTACCAGGGCGGGAATACAATGAGCAGTTCTTC.

This rearrangement joins TRBV30 to TRBJ1-5; 7 bases fit TRBD1. J was trimmed by 0 bases and V by 5 bases; bases with no gene match: 1. The CDR3 runs to 13 residues. Germline V CDR1 and CDR2: GTSNPN, SVGIG (reference sequence). DNA for the CDR3: TGTGCCTGGGGACAGGATAGCAATCAGCCCCAGCATTTT. Its protein product is CAWGQDSNQPQHF.

The chain employs TRBV5-5 and TRBJ1-4; D is uncertain. Trimming pared 4 bases from V and 5 bases from J, leaving 15 bases between. CDR3 size: 15 residues. Germline CDR1 and CDR2: SGHKS and YYEKEE (reference sequence). The CDR3 nucleotides are TGTGCCAGCAGCAGAGACGGGAACCAGAATGAAAAACTGTTTTTT. This gives the protein CASSRDGNQNEKLFF.